Reported below is one TCR beta chain. The record originates from a study of CD8 T cells in Susac syndrome. Germline V gene sequence: CDR1 SGDLS, CDR2 YYNGEE. CDR3 length equals 16 residues. Trimming took off 1 base at V and 0 bases at J, with 11 bases between the two ends. Random hexamers were used to reverse transcribe the RNA input (0.5 to 1 ug). Amplification of the TCR beta CDR3 was carried out by immunoSEQ multiplex PCR, which spanned a total of 54 Vbeta and 13 Jbeta segments. TCRdb processed the immunoSEQ multiplex PCR reads anew with MiXCR; each CDR3 protein has one entry. Here the sample spans approximately 180,000 distinct CDR3 sequences, approximately 93% being singletons.

The sequenced sample was CD4+ T cells from PBMCs. The chain recombines TRBV9 with TRBJ2-1; D unclear. The TCR was taken from a human donor with multiple sclerosis. The CDR3 loop is CASSVIGISSYNEQFF. CDR3 DNA: TGTGCCAGCAGCGTAATAGGGATCAGCTCCTACAATGAGCAGTTCTTC.